The present TCR beta chain was sequenced within a study of T-cell memory formation after mild COVID-19. Across the whole study: Largely donor-specific sequence clusters came from two donors.

Constant-segment primers were used for 5'RACE, and the resulting TCR alpha and TCR beta cDNA libraries carried sample barcodes and UMIs. TCRdb ran MiXCR on the 5' RACE reads and lists one entry per CDR3 protein. The sample shows 220,000 or so distinct CDR3 sequences, over 9.5% of them seen only once. The CDR3 consists of 14 residues. CDR1 and CDR2 (germline): ENHRY, SYGVKD. J gave up 5 bases and V 5 bases, and 7 bases lay outside the gene matches. Findings and limits, study-wide: Whereas later expanders leaned CD4+, clones contracting day 15 to 85 showed a balanced CD4/CD8 makeup.

This clonotype was observed many times. The antigen remains unidentified. The TCR sequence derives from a man younger than 35 who had mild COVID-19 (a few samples of this study predate the infection). Cell type and time point are not known. The chain has TRBV10-3 and TRBJ2-5, with 8 bases identical to TRBD2. The sample comprised PBMCs or a T cell subset sorted from them (not recorded which). The CDR3, as DNA: TGTGCCATCAGTTCCGGGGGGGCCAGGGAGACCCAGTACTTC. Protein sequence: CAISSGGARETQYF.